Listed below are T cell receptor beta chains from one sample, sequenced in a study of blood T cell repertoires in COVID-19. The repertoire was sequenced with immunoSEQ multiplex PCR; TCRdb's copy has only in-frame clones and lacks some. The table shows 250,000 or so clones, with roughly 85% occurring only once. Sample: PBMCs or T cells enriched from blood (not recorded which). Receptors were obtained from a woman between 45 and 60 years old who had been exposed to COVID-19. The CDR3 runs from the conserved cysteine through the conserved F or W. The D gene is left open where the match is weak. Where a row states a size, it is once, few, many or the class of an expanded clone; other rows omit it.

.,TRBJ1-2,TRBV15,.,TGTGCCACCAGCAGAGATTGGGGACCAGGGGCCTCCCCTAACTATGGCTACACCTTC,CATSRDWGPGASPNYGYTF
.,TRBJ2-5,TRBV5-1,.,TGCGCCAGCAGCTCGCGGACGGGAGCCGATCAAGAGACCCAGTACTTC,CASSSRTGADQETQYF
.,TRBJ2-1,TRBV12-5,.,TGTGCTAGTGGTTTGGCGCGGAATGAGCAGTTCTTC,CASGLARNEQFF
.,TRBJ1-2,TRBV20-1,.,TGCAGTGCCTCTCGAGGTGGCTACACCTTC,CSASRGGYTF
few,TRBJ1-1,TRBV18,.,TGTGCCAGCTCAGGAGAGAACACTGAAGCTTTCTTT,CASSGENTEAFF
.,TRBJ1-1,TRBV7-2,.,TGTGCCAGCAGCTTAGATGGGGGGGTGACCACTGAAGCTTTCTTT,CASSLDGGVTTEAFF
.,TRBJ2-7,TRBV5-1,TRBD2,TGCGCCAGCACCGGGGGGAGCTCCTACGAGCAGTACTTC,CASTGGSSYEQYF
.,TRBJ2-1,TRBV9,.,TGTGCCAGCAGCTTGAGCGTGGGTGAGCAGTTCTTC,CASSLSVGEQFF
.,TRBJ1-5,TRBV28,TRBD1,TGTGCCAGCAGTGTAATACAGGGGGCAAATCAGCCCCAGCATTTT,CASSVIQGANQPQHF
.,TRBJ1-1,TRBV6-5,TRBD1,TGTGCCAGCAATCTAAGGCGGGACAGTGAAGCTTTCTTT,CASNLRRDSEAFF
few,TRBJ2-7,TRBV15,TRBD2,TGTGCCACCAGCAGAGATTGGGGGCTAGCGGGGGCCTACGAGCAGTACTTC,CATSRDWGLAGAYEQYF
.,TRBJ2-7,TRBV30,.,TGTGCCTGGAGTGCGGTGTCCTACGAGCAGTACTTC,CAWSAVSYEQYF
.,TRBJ2-1,TRBV2,.,TGTGCCAGCAGTGAACAACAGGGCCCACACAATGAGCAGTTCTTC,CASSEQQGPHNEQFF
.,TRBJ1-2,TRBV6-1,.,TGTGCCAGCAGTGAATCGCTGGAGGCTATTGGCTACACCTTC,CASSESLEAIGYTF
.,TRBJ2-5,TRBV2,.,TGTGCCAGCACCATCCGGGGAGGTGAGCGAGAGACCCAGTACTTC,CASTIRGGERETQYF
once,TRBJ1-3,TRBV6-2/TRBV6-3,.,TGTGCCAGCAGTTCCCGCTCTGGAAACACCATATATTTT,CASSSRSGNTIYF
few,TRBJ2-7,TRBV6-5,.,TGTGCCAGCAGTTGGACAGCAGGCTACGAGCAGTACTTC,CASSWTAGYEQYF